These 21 T cell receptor beta chains share one sample of origin, sequenced in a study of control samples from healthy donors and cancer patients. Produced via immunoSEQ multiplex PCR; TCRdb's table is partial and in-frame only. Of 110,000 to 150,000 clones listed, roughly nine tenths were seen once; the top ten hold around 8.2%. The source material was blood. These receptors all stem from a woman in her thirties in good health.

This clone was seen only once. J is TRBJ1-4 and V is TRBV4-2; 8 nucleotides line up with TRBD1. V trimming: 1 base; J trimming: 4 bases; junction bases outside the gene matches: 2. The CDR3 runs 15 residues. CDR1 and CDR2 (germline): LGHNA, YNFKEQ. CDR3 loop: CASSQGDRNNEKLFF. The DNA for the CDR3 is TGTGCCAGCAGCCAAGGGGACAGGAATAATGAAAAACTGTTTTTT.

This chain joins TRBV5-1 and TRBJ2-2, with D tentatively TRBD2 (6 bases). The germline gives CDR1 SGHRS, CDR2 YFSETQ. The germline V and J ends were trimmed by 3 bases and 5 bases, with 14 bases remaining between them. The CDR3 is 15 residues long. Here the CDR3 DNA reads TGCGCCAGCAGCTCTTTTCTGGGGGGAACCGGGGAGCTGTTTTTT. Protein product: CASSSFLGGTGELFF.

V is TRBV24-1 and J is TRBJ1-4; possibly TRBD1 for D (6 bases). This CDR3 has 16 residues. The V gene lost 4 bases and the J gene lost 1 base, with 12 bases spanning the gap. Germline values: CDR1 KGHDR, CDR2 SFDVKD. This CDR3 is CATSENRAGTNEKLFF. The DNA of the CDR3 is TGTGCCACCAGTGAAAACAGGGCGGGAACTAATGAAAAACTGTTTTTT.

The V call is TRBV5-4, the J call TRBJ2-5; 8 bases are a match to TRBD1. From germline, CDR1 is SGHNT and CDR2 YYREEE (reference sequence). Trimming at V came to 0 bases and at J to 5 bases, leaving 9 bases not matched to a gene. This CDR3 comprises 16 residues. As DNA, the CDR3 is TGTGCCAGCAGCTTGGCCGGACAGGGCCGTGGGGAGACCCAGTACTTC. Encoded protein: CASSLAGQGRGETQYF.

As regards this clone: One end of the junction varies from germline; a read error may be responsible. This sequence joins TRBV29-1 and TRBJ2-5, with 11 bases matching TRBD2. The V gene's germline CDR1 is SQVTM and CDR2 ANQGSEA. The CDR3 totals 12 residues. Here the CDR3 reads CSVSTGTSGLDF. DNA for the CDR3: TGCAGCGTTTCTACCGGGACTAGCGGCCTGGACTTC.

The rearrangement joins TRBV2 to TRBJ2-2; the D is unclear. V lost 7 bases to trimming and J lost 0 bases, with 21 bases between them. The CDR3 has 18 amino acids. Germline CDR1 reads SNHLY; CDR2 reads FYNNEI. DNA for the CDR3: TGTGCCAGCACTAAAACCTTCGCCCTCAAAGCGAACACCGGGGAGCTGTTTTTT. Encoded protein: CASTKTFALKANTGELFF. The whole variable domain, filled in from reference TRBV2 and TRBJ2-2, reads EPEVTQTPSHQVTQMGQEVILRCVPISNHLYFYWYRQILGQKVEFLVSFYNNEISEKSEIFDDQFSVERPDGSNFTLKIRSTKLEDSAMYFCASTKTFALKANTGELFFGEGSRLTVL.

This chain connects TRBV30 to TRBJ2-2; 10 positions agree with TRBD2. J was trimmed by 3 bases and V by 0 bases; bases with no gene match: 4. Looked up from germline, CDR1 is GTSNPN and CDR2 is SVGIG (reference sequence). CDR3 length: 16 amino acids. CDR3 protein: CAWSVRLAGDTGELFF. Here the CDR3 DNA reads TGTGCCTGGAGTGTACGGCTAGCGGGAGACACCGGGGAGCTGTTTTTT.

The chain joins TRBV18 to TRBJ2-5; D possibly uses TRBD1 or TRBD2 (5 bases each). V was cut by 3 bases and J by 1 base, with 6 bases left in between. The V gene's germline CDR1 is KGHSH and CDR2 LQKENI. CDR3 length: 13 amino acids. The CDR3 loop is CASSPGAQETQYF. CDR3 DNA: TGTGCCAGCTCACCCGGGGCCCAAGAGACCCAGTACTTC. Using reference TRBV18 and TRBJ2-5 for the parts outside the CDR3, the full variable domain is NAGVMQNPRHLVRRRGQEARLRCSPMKGHSHVYWYRQLPEEGLKFMVYLQKENIIDESGMPKERFSAEFPKEGPSILRIQQVVRGDSAAYFCASSPGAQETQYFGPGTRLLVL.

The J gene is TRBJ1-5, the V gene TRBV30; D unresolved. Germline CDR1 and CDR2: GTSNPN and SVGIG (reference sequence). The CDR3 runs to 14 residues. The V and J ends lost 2 bases and 2 bases respectively, with 10 bases between them. The CDR3 DNA sequence: TGTGCCTGGAGTCACGGATTGGGCAATCAGCCCCAGCATTTT. This codes for CAWSHGLGNQPQHF.

The table lists this clone with a few counts. The chain has TRBV27 and TRBJ2-1; perhaps TRBD1 as D (5 bases). V lost 3 bases, J lost 6 bases, and 18 bases lay in between. The CDR3 runs 16 residues. Germline CDR1 is MNHEY and CDR2 is SMNVEV (reference sequence). In DNA, the CDR3 is TGTGCCAGCAGTTTTTTTTCGCGACAGTTTTTCAATGAGCAGTTCTTC. Translation gives CASSFFSRQFFNEQFF.

This clone came up once. V gene TRBV7-3 combines with J gene TRBJ2-1, with TRBD2 identical over 9 bases. The germline V gene encodes CDR1 SGHTA and CDR2 FQGTGA. V was clipped by 2 bases and J by 8 bases; unmatched bases: 7. CDR3 length: 15 amino acids. The DNA of the CDR3 is TGTGCCAGCAGCTTACAGGCGGGAGGGGCGCATGAGCAGTTCTTC. This translates into CASSLQAGGAHEQFF.

V is TRBV18 and J is TRBJ1-3, with D perhaps TRBD1 (6 bases). The V and J ends lost 6 bases and 1 base respectively, with 16 bases between them. The CDR3 loop spans 16 amino acids. Germline V gene lookup returns CDR1 KGHSH and CDR2 LQKENI. The CDR3, as DNA: TGTGCCAGCTCCCACGGGACACCAGAGTCTGGAAACACCATATATTTT. Protein sequence: CASSHGTPESGNTIYF. The full variable domain, in which reference TRBV18 and TRBJ1-3 provide the parts outside the CDR3, is NAGVMQNPRHLVRRRGQEARLRCSPMKGHSHVYWYRQLPEEGLKFMVYLQKENIIDESGMPKERFSAEFPKEGPSILRIQQVVRGDSAAYFCASSHGTPESGNTIYFGEGSWLTVV.

This chain uses TRBV9 with TRBJ1-1; TRBD1 matches at 7 bases. CDR3 size: 13 residues. The V and J ends lost 3 bases and 6 bases, in that order; junction bases with no gene match: 5. Germline CDR1 and CDR2: SGDLS and YYNGEE. CDR3 protein: CASSAATGAEAFF. The CDR3 nucleotides read TGTGCCAGCAGCGCCGCAACAGGGGCTGAAGCTTTCTTT.

The chain recombines TRBV15 with TRBJ2-3; D not certain. The CDR3 runs 16 residues. Germline loops: CDR1 LNHNV, CDR2 YYDKDF (reference sequence). Trimming shortened V by 0 bases and J by 2 bases, and 12 bases separated the two germline ends. The CDR3 is CATSRDRPRYTDTQYF. The CDR3 DNA reads as TGTGCCACCAGCAGAGATCGTCCGCGATACACAGATACGCAGTATTTT.

This clone was picked up one time. J is TRBJ1-2 and V is TRBV6-5; the D gene is possibly TRBD1 (6 bases). The CDR3 has 14 residues. The V gene lost 6 bases and the J gene lost 0 bases, with 11 bases spanning the gap. Per the germline V gene, CDR1 is MNHEY and CDR2 is SVGAGI. CDR3 in DNA: TGTGCCAGCAGCATGGACAGAGCTAACTATGGCTACACCTTC. Its protein product is CASSMDRANYGYTF.

This clone was seen just once. The J gene is TRBJ2-3, the V gene TRBV2; 7 nucleotides match TRBD2. J lost 2 bases, V lost 0 bases, and 2 bases had no gene match. This CDR3 region has 15 residues. Germline V lookup: CDR1 SNHLY, CDR2 FYNNEI. The CDR3 spells CASSEAAGYTDTQYF. CDR3 nucleotide sequence: TGTGCCAGCAGTGAAGCAGCGGGATACACAGATACGCAGTATTTT.

This chain uses TRBV6-1 with TRBJ2-5, with a weak D call TRBD2 (6 bases). CDR3 length: 17 amino acids. The germline V gene encodes CDR1 MNHNS and CDR2 SASEGT. Trimming stripped 4 bases from V and 7 bases from J, with 25 bases between. The CDR3 DNA is TGTGCCAGCAGTGCTTTGGGACTGGAAGGGTTGGTGACGACCCAGTACTTC. This gives the protein CASSALGLEGLVTTQYF.

The chain recombines TRBV12-3 or TRBV12-4 with TRBJ1-5; D not resolved. This CDR3 has 13 amino acids. Trimming shortened V by 2 bases and J by 11 bases, and 13 bases separated the two germline ends. CDR3 DNA sequence: TGTGCCAGCAGTTTAATAGGCCGGAGGGCCCAGCATTTT. Protein sequence: CASSLIGRRAQHF.

There are a few counts of this clone. This chain joins TRBV18 and TRBJ1-1, with D perhaps matching TRBD1 (5 bases). Germline-derived CDR1 and CDR2 are KGHSH and LQKENI. The ends were cut back, 5 bases at V and 0 bases at J, with 7 bases in the middle. This CDR3 comprises 13 residues. CDR3 sequence reads: CASSGTLNTEAFF. In DNA form, the CDR3 reads TGTGCCAGCTCAGGGACCCTGAACACTGAAGCTTTCTTT.

V gene TRBV5-6 combines with J gene TRBJ2-5, with 9 bases matching TRBD1. CDR3 length: 14 amino acids. Germline assignment: CDR1 SGHDT and CDR2 YYEEEE. Germline trimming cut 0 bases from V and 5 bases from J; bases unmatched to any gene: 2. CDR3 loop: CASSLGTGAETQYF. CDR3 sequence (DNA): TGTGCCAGCAGCTTGGGGACAGGGGCGGAGACCCAGTACTTC.

The genes are TRBV11-2 and TRBJ1-1; the D is unclear. V lost 4 bases and J 6 bases, leaving 9 bases between the germline ends. The germline V gene has CDR1 SGHAT and CDR2 FQNNGV. CDR3 length equals 12 residues. The CDR3 nucleotides read TGTGCCAGCAGCTCCCTCCTAGCTGAAGCTTTCTTT. This codes for CASSSLLAEAFF.